The clone carrying this T cell receptor (beta chain) was counted at least ten times. This record belongs to a study of human T cells and chemical hapten exposure. Study context: Patches with 0.01% DPC went on the upper back, and the tests were read at 6 days.

Per germline, CDR1 MNHEY and CDR2 SMNVEV (reference sequence). The CDR3 runs 12 residues. The V end lost 2 bases, the J end lost 6 bases, and 8 bases lay between the germline ends. Via MiXCR, TCRdb re-called the RACE reads, giving one row per CDR3 protein. The sample has about 49,000 distinct CDR3 sequences, 9.3% seen once; the top ten hold roughly 4.4%. This sample's time point: patch test 1, 2 weeks after DPC sensitization. The treatment here: therapeutic diphenylcyclopropenone sensitization with weekly scalp DPC. Blood sampling occurred before each patch-test application. Sequencing started from total RNA isolated from unfractionated whole blood.

This chain links TRBV27 with TRBJ2-7; maybe TRBD2 (6 bases). The sequencing used whole blood, collected in connection with sensitization to the hapten diphenylcyclopropenone (DPC). This TCR came from a woman aged 50 to 60 with alopecia areata. Some clones in this sample may be carry-over from other donors' samples. CDR3 coding DNA: TGTGCCAGCAGTTTAATGGGGGGCGAGCAGTACTTC. Its translation: CASSLMGGEQYF.